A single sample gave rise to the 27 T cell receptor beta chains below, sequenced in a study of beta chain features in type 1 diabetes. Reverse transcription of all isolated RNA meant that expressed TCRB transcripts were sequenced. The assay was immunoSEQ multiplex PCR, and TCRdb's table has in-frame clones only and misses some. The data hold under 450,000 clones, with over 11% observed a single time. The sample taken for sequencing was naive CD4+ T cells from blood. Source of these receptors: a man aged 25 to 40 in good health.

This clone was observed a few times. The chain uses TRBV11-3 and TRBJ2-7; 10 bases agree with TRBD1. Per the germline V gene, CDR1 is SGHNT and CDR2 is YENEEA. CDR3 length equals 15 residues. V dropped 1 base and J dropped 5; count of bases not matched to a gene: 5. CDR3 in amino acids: CASSLGQGAVDEQYF. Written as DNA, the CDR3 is TGTGCCAGCAGCTTAGGACAGGGGGCCGTCGACGAGCAGTACTTC.

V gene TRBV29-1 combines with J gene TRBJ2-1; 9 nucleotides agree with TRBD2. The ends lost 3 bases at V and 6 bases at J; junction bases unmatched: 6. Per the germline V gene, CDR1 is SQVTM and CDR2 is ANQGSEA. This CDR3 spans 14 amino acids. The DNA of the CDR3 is TGCAGCGTTGATGGCGGGGGGGCTGGCAATGAGCAGTTCTTC. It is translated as CSVDGGGAGNEQFF.

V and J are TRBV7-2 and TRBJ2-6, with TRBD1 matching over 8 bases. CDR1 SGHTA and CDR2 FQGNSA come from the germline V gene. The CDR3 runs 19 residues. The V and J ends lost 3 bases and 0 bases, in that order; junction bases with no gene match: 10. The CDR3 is CASSFRQGPALSGANVLTF. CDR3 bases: TGTGCCAGCAGCTTTAGACAGGGGCCCGCCCTCTCTGGGGCCAACGTCCTGACTTTC.

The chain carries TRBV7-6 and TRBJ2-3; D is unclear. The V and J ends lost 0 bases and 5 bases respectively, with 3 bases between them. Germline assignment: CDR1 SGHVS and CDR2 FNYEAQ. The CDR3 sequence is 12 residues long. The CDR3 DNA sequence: TGTGCCAGCAGCTTAGCGCGAGATACGCAGTATTTT. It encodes CASSLARDTQYF.

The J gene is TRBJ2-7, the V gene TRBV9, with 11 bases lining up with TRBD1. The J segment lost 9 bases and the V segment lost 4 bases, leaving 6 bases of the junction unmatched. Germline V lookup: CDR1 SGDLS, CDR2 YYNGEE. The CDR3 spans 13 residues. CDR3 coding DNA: TGTGCCAGCAGCCAATACGGGACAGGGGGGCAGTACTTC. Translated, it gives CASSQYGTGGQYF.

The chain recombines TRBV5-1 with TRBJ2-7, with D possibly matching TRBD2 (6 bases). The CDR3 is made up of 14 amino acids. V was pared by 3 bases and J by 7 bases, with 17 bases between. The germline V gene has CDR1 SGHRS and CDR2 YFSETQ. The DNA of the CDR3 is TGCGCCAGCAGCTGGGGCGGAGGGACGGAGGAGCAGTACGTC. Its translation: CASSWGGGTEEQYV.

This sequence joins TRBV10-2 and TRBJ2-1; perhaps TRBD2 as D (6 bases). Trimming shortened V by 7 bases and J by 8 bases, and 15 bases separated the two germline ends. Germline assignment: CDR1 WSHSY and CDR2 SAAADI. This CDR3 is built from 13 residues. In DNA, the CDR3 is TGCGCCAGCACCGAGGGAGGACGGGATGAGCAGTTCTTC. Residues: CASTEGGRDEQFF.

In nucleotides, the CDR3 is TGTGCCAGCAGCACCCCTTTCGGGGGCACAGATACGCAGTATTTT. Translating it yields CASSTPFGGTDTQYF. V gene TRBV13 combines with J gene TRBJ2-3, with a weak D call TRBD2 (5 bases). CDR3 length equals 15 residues. V dropped 5 bases and J dropped 1 base, with 13 bases sitting between them. The germline V gene has CDR1 PRHDT and CDR2 FYEKMQ (reference sequence).

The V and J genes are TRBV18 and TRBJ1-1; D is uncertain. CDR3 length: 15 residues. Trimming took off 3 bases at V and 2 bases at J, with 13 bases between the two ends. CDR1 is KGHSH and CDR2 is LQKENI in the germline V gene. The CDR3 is CASSPISQENTEAFF. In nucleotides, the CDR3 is TGTGCCAGCTCACCTATTTCTCAGGAAAACACTGAAGCTTTCTTT.

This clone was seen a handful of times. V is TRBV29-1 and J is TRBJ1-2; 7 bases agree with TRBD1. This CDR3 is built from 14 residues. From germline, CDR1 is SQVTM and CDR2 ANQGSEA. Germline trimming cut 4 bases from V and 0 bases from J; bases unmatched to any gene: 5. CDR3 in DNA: TGCAGCGTTGTGGCAGGGGGTACTAACTATGGCTACACCTTC. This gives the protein CSVVAGGTNYGYTF.

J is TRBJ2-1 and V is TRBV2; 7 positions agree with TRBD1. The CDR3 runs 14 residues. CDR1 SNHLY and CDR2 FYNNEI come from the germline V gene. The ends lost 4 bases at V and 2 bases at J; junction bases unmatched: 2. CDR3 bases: TGTGCCAGCAGTGCCGGGACAGCCTACAATGAGCAGTTCTTC. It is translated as CASSAGTAYNEQFF.

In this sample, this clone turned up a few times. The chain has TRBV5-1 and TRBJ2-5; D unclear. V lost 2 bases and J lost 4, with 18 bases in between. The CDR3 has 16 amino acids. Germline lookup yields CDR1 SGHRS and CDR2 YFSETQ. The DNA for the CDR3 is TGCGCCAGCAGCTTTAAACTCGGGCAGGCCGGAGAGACCCAGTACTTC. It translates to CASSFKLGQAGETQYF.

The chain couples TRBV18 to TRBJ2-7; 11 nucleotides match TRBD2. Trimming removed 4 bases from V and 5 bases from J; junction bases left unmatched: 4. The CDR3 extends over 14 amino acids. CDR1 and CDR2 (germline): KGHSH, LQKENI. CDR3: CASSHGTSGHEQYF. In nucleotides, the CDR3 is TGTGCCAGCTCACACGGGACTAGCGGCCACGAGCAGTACTTC.

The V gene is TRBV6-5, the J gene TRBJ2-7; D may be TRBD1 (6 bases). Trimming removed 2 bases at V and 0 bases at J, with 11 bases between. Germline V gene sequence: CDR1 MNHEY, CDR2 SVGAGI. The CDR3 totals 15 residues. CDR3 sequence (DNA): TGTGCCAGCAGTTACGGCACAGGGAGCTCCTACGAGCAGTACGTC. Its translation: CASSYGTGSSYEQYV.

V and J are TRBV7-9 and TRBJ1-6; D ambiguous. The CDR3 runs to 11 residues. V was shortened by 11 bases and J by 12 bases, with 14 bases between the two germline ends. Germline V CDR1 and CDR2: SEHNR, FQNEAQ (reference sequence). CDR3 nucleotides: TGTGCCTCGGGTGGAATAGAACCCCTCCACTTT. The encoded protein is CASGGIEPLHF.

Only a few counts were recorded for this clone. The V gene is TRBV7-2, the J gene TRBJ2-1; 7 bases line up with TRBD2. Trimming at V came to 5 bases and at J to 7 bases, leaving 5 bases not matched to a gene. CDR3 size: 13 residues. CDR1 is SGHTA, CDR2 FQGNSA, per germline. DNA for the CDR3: TGTGCCAGCAGCACCGGGACTATTAATGAGCAGTTCTTC. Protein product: CASSTGTINEQFF. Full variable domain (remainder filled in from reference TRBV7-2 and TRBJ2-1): GAGVSQSPSNKVTEKGKDVELRCDPISGHTALYWYRQSLGQGLEFLIYFQGNSAPDKSGLPSDRFSAERTGGSVSTLTIQRTQQEDSAVYLCASSTGTINEQFFGPGTRLTVL.

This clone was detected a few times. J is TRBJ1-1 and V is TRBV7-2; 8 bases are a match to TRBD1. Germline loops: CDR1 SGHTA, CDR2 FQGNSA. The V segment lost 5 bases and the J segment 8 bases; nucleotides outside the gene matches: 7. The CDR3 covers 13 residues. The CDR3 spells CASSITGTGEAFF. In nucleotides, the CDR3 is TGTGCCAGCAGCATCACCGGGACAGGCGAAGCTTTCTTT.

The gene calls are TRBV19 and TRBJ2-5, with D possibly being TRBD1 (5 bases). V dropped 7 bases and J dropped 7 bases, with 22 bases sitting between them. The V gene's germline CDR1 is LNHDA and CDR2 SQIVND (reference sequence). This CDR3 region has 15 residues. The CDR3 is CASKGLHAAVGTQYF. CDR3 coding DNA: TGTGCCAGTAAGGGGCTACACGCCGCGGTGGGGACCCAGTACTTC.

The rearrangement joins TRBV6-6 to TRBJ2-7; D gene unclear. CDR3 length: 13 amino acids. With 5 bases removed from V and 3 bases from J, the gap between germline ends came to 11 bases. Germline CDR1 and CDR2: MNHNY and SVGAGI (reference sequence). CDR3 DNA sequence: TGTGCCAGCAGTACGGATCCAGGCTACGAGCAGTACGTC. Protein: CASSTDPGYEQYV.

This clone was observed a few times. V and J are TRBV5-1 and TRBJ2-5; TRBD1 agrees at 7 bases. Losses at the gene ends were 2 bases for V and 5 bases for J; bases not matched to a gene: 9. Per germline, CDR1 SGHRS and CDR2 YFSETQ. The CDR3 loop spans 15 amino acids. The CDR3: CASSFLTGTRETQYF. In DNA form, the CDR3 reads TGCGCCAGCAGCTTTTTGACAGGGACGAGGGAGACCCAGTACTTC.

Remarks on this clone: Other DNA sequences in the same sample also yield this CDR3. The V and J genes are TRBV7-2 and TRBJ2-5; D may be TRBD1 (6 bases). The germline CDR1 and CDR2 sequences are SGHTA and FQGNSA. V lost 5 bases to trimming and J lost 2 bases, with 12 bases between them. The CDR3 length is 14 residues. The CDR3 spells CASSPRTAQETQYF. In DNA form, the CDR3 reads TGTGCCAGCAGCCCCCGGACAGCACAAGAGACCCAGTACTTC.

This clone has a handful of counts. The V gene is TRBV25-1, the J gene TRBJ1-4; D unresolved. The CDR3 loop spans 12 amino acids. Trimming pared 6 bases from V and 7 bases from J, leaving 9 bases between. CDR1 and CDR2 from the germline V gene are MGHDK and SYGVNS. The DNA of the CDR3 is TGTGCCAGCAGCCCAACATTTGAAAAACTGTTTTTT. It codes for CASSPTFEKLFF. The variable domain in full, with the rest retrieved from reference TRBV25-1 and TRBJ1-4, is EADIYQTPRYLVIGTGKKITLECSQTMGHDKMYWYQQDPGMELHLIHYSYGVNSTEKGDLSSESTVSRIRTEHFPLTLESARPSHTSQYLCASSPTFEKLFFGSGTQLSVL.

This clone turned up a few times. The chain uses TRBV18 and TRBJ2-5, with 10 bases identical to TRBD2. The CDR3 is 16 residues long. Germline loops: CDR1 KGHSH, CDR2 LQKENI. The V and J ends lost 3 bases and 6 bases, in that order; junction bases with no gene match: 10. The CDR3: CASSPSSGGQEKTQYF. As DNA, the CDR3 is TGTGCCAGCTCACCCTCTAGCGGGGGACAGGAGAAGACCCAGTACTTC.

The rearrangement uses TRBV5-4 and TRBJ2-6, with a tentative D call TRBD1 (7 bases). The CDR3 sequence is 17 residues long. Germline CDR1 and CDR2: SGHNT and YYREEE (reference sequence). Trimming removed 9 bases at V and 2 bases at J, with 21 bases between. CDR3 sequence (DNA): TGTGCCATCCGGGTGGGGGGACAGAGCACTGGGGCCAACGTCCTGACTTTC. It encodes CAIRVGGQSTGANVLTF.

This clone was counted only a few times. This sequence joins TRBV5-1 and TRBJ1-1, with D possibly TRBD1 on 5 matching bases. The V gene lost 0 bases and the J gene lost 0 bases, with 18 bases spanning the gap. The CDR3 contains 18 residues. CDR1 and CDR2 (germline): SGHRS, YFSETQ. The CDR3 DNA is TGCGCCAGCAGCTTGGACCCGCGCTGGGACGGAGTGAACACTGAAGCTTTCTTT. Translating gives CASSLDPRWDGVNTEAFF.

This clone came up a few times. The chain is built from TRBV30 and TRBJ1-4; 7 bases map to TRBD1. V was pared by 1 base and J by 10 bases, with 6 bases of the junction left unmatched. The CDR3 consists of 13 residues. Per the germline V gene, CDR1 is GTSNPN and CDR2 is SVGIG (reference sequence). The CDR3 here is CAWSASPGGKLFF. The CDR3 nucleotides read TGTGCCTGGAGTGCCTCCCCAGGGGGAAAACTGTTTTTT.

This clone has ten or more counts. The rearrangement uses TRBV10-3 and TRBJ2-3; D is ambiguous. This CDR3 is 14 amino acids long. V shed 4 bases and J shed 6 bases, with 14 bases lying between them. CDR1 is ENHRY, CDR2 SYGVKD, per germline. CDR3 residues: CAISGFGLADTQYF. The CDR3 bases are TGTGCCATCAGTGGCTTCGGCTTGGCGGATACGCAGTATTTT.